What follows are 8 T cell receptor beta chains derived from one specimen sequenced in a study of regulatory T cells in long-lasting Graves disease. Time point indicated: newly diagnosed GD, antithyroid drugs for less than 3 months. The TCR library was prepared using RNA isolated from PBMCs. With iRepertoire HTBI primers and Arm-PCR of CDR3 regions, TCR beta libraries were built. One entry per CDR3 protein, called by TCRdb with MiXCR from the multiplex PCR reads. The table lists 300,000 to 400,000 distinct CDR3 sequences, 16% of them singletons, with 25% to 30% in the top ten. The same specimen was also included in a second study, on T cells in Graves' hyperthyroidism and ophthalmopathy.

This material consisted of peripheral blood mononuclear cells (PBMCs), taken at new diagnosis, from a patient treated with antithyroid drugs. Receptor source: a middle-aged man with Graves disease.

This clonotype appeared many times. V and J are TRBV20-1 and TRBJ2-1; TRBD2 might be the D (7 bases). This CDR3 contains 16 residues. Germline CDR1 reads DFQATT; CDR2 reads SNEGSKA (reference sequence). The V and J ends lost 3 bases and 0 bases respectively, with 15 bases between them. Here the CDR3 DNA reads TGCAGTGCTAGTAGGGGGGGCCTAAGCTCCTACAATGAGCAGTTCTTC. Translated: CSASRGGLSSYNEQFF.

This clonotype was recorded at least ten times. The V and J genes are TRBV6-1 and TRBJ2-4, with a possible D match to TRBD2 (6 bases). The CDR3 runs to 18 residues. In germline, CDR1 is MNHNS, CDR2 SASEGT. The ends were cut back, 5 bases at V and 1 base at J, with 21 bases in the middle. The CDR3 DNA reads as TGTGCCAGCAGTCAATCCGGGACTCTCATGGAGGCCAAAAACATTCAGTACTTC. Translating gives CASSQSGTLMEAKNIQYF.

This clonotype appeared a few times. The J gene is TRBJ2-7, the V gene TRBV18; D gene ambiguous. Germline V lookup: CDR1 KGHSH, CDR2 LQKENI. This CDR3 is 13 amino acids long. The ends were cut back, 0 bases at V and 8 bases at J, with 11 bases in the middle. The CDR3 here is CASSPPSVLKQYF. CDR3 in DNA: TGTGCCAGCTCACCACCGTCGGTCTTGAAGCAGTACTTC.

This clonotype has only a few counts. The chain couples TRBV3-1 to TRBJ1-1; D ambiguous. Trimming removed 1 base at V and 9 bases at J, with 15 bases between. Germline V gives CDR1 LGHDT, CDR2 YNNKEL (reference sequence). The CDR3 runs to 14 residues. CDR3 in DNA: TGTGCCAGCAGCCAAGCAGGAGGTGAATCGAAAGCTTTCTTT. Amino acids: CASSQAGGESKAFF.

The genes are TRBV7-2 and TRBJ2-7, with D tentatively TRBD1 (5 bases). Per germline, CDR1 SGHTA and CDR2 FQGNSA. V was shortened by 5 bases and J by 6 bases, with 17 bases between the two germline ends. The CDR3 totals 14 residues. DNA of the CDR3: TGTGCCAGCAGCCCACGGCAGGGTCGGACCGAGCAGTACTTC. Translating gives CASSPRQGRTEQYF.

This clonotype was seen at least ten times. The chain recombines TRBV20-1 with TRBJ1-1, with D possibly TRBD1 on 5 matching bases. V was cut by 4 bases and J by 4 bases, with 13 bases left in between. This CDR3 is built from 13 residues. Germline CDR1 is DFQATT and CDR2 is SNEGSKA (reference sequence). The DNA for the CDR3 is TGCAGTGCTAACAGAGGGGTGGGCACTGAAGCTTTCTTT. It translates to CSANRGVGTEAFF.

This clonotype was recorded at least ten times. The genes are TRBV3-1 and TRBJ2-7; perhaps TRBD1 as D (6 bases). V dropped 3 bases and J dropped 5 bases, with 11 bases sitting between them. This CDR3 comprises 13 residues. Germline-derived CDR1 and CDR2 are LGHDT and YNNKEL (reference sequence). Here the CDR3 DNA reads TGTGCCAGCAGCCAGACAGGTTCTGACGAGCAGTACTTC. Translated, it gives CASSQTGSDEQYF.

The chain links TRBV29-1 to TRBJ2-2; possible D gene TRBD2, 7 bases. V was clipped by 6 bases and J by 4 bases, with 9 bases between them. CDR1 SQVTM and CDR2 ANQGSEA come from the germline V gene. CDR3 length: 12 amino acids. CDR3 bases: TGCAGCGTGCGGGGGCCCACCGGGGAGCTGTTTTTT. Its translation: CSVRGPTGELFF.